These 30 T cell receptor beta chains came from one sample sequenced in a study of control samples from healthy donors and cancer patients. Generated by immunoSEQ multiplex PCR, the TCRdb table keeps only in-frame clones and is missing some. The sample lists some 120,000 clones; 85% to 95% were seen once. Material for sequencing was blood. The receptors shown here come from a man younger than 45 in good health.

A single count supports this clone. This chain uses TRBV27 with TRBJ1-4; D call uncertain. This CDR3 is built from 13 residues. V lost 1 base and J 10 bases, leaving 10 bases between the germline ends. Germline V gene lookup returns CDR1 MNHEY and CDR2 SMNVEV (reference sequence). The CDR3 is CASSLWAEGKLFF. The DNA of the CDR3 is TGTGCCAGCAGTTTATGGGCAGAGGGAAAACTGTTTTTT.

The chain employs TRBV19 and TRBJ1-1; the D gene is possibly TRBD1 (5 bases). The length of the CDR3 is 13 residues. CDR1 and CDR2 from the germline V gene are LNHDA and SQIVND (reference sequence). Between the trimmed V and J ends, which lost 5 bases and 3 bases, there was a span of 10 bases. This chain's CDR3 is CASSEGSHTEAFF. CDR3 DNA sequence: TGTGCCAGTAGTGAGGGGAGTCACACTGAAGCTTTCTTT.

The chain couples TRBV30 to TRBJ1-2; maybe TRBD1 (5 bases). This CDR3 has 13 amino acids. Trimming took 5 bases from V and 4 from J, leaving 14 bases between them. Looked up from germline, CDR1 is GTSNPN and CDR2 is SVGIG (reference sequence). In DNA, the CDR3 is TGTGCCTGGCTCCACGACAGACGCTATGGCTACACCTTC. This sequence encodes CAWLHDRRYGYTF.

The V gene is TRBV30, the J gene TRBJ2-5; no firm D call. In germline, CDR1 is GTSNPN, CDR2 SVGIG (reference sequence). With 5 bases removed from V and 2 bases from J, the gap between germline ends came to 21 bases. The length of the CDR3 is 16 residues. The CDR3 loop is CAWAEGWAAGQETQYF. CDR3 DNA sequence: TGTGCCTGGGCAGAAGGTTGGGCGGCAGGACAAGAGACCCAGTACTTC.

This clone was recorded only once. The CDR3 protein is CASSPTGFGNQPQHF. In DNA form, the CDR3 reads TGTGCCAGCAGCCCGACAGGGTTTGGCAATCAGCCCCAGCATTTT. J is TRBJ1-5 and V is TRBV11-2; 7 nucleotides align to TRBD1. The CDR3 extends over 15 amino acids. Losses at the gene ends were 5 bases for V and 2 bases for J; bases not matched to a gene: 6. From germline, CDR1 is SGHAT and CDR2 FQNNGV.

In its sample, this clone was seen once. The chain uses TRBV11-2 and TRBJ2-7, with D perhaps matching TRBD2 (5 bases). The V end was cut by 0 bases, the J end by 0 bases, with 12 bases between. Germline V CDR1 and CDR2: SGHAT, FQNNGV. This CDR3 has 16 residues. CDR3 region: CASSLDSRVSSYEQYF. The CDR3 DNA reads as TGTGCCAGCAGCTTAGATTCGCGGGTAAGCTCCTACGAGCAGTACTTC.

Here the CDR3 reads CASSQGWEATREKLFF. CDR3 nucleotide sequence: TGTGCCAGCAGTCAGGGCTGGGAGGCGACTCGTGAAAAACTGTTTTTT. J is TRBJ1-4 and V is TRBV11-2; possible D gene TRBD1, 5 bases. The CDR3 extends over 16 amino acids. Germline lookup yields CDR1 SGHAT and CDR2 FQNNGV. Trimming left V 6 bases short and J 7 bases short, with 21 bases between.

The chain employs TRBV5-4 and TRBJ1-1, with 7 bases lining up with TRBD1. This CDR3 has 15 amino acids. Trimming removed 4 bases from V and 5 bases from J; junction bases left unmatched: 11. Germline V CDR1 and CDR2: SGHNT, YYREEE (reference sequence). CDR3 DNA: TGTGCCAGCAGCATCCCACGGGACAGTACAACTGAAGCTTTCTTT. It is translated as CASSIPRDSTTEAFF.

For the CDR3, the DNA is TGCGCCAGCAGCTTGGAACAAATCTCTGGAAACACCATATATTTT. It translates to CASSLEQISGNTIYF. J is TRBJ1-3 and V is TRBV5-1; D unclear. The CDR3 length is 15 residues. Trimming removed 0 bases from V and 0 bases from J, with 7 bases in between. The germline V gene has CDR1 SGHRS and CDR2 YFSETQ.

The rearrangement uses TRBV3-1 (or the pseudogene TRBV3-2) and TRBJ1-3; 7 bases align to TRBD1. Trimming took 5 bases from V and 12 from J; bases not matched to a gene: 7. The CDR3 is 12 residues long. The germline gives CDR1 LGHDT, CDR2 YNNKEL (reference sequence). Written as DNA, the CDR3 is TGTGCCAGCAGCGATCAGGGGGGACTCATATATTTT. Protein product: CASSDQGGLIYF.

V and J are TRBV6-2 or TRBV6-3 and TRBJ1-2; D unclear. CDR1 is MNHEY, CDR2 SVGEGT, per germline. V lost 2 bases and J 8 bases, leaving 9 bases between the germline ends. The CDR3 consists of 12 residues. The CDR3 region has the DNA TGTGCCAGCAGTTACCAGGCTGGGGGCTACACCTTC. It specifies CASSYQAGGYTF.

This sequence joins TRBV6-2 or TRBV6-3 and TRBJ2-2, with 11 positions matching TRBD1. Germline CDR1 is MNHEY and CDR2 is SVGEGT. This CDR3 is 16 amino acids long. With V trimmed by 2 bases and J by 4 bases, 3 bases remained unmatched. The CDR3 DNA is TGTGCCAGCAGTTACCGCGGGACAGGGGGCACCGGGGAGCTGTTTTTT. This sequence encodes CASSYRGTGGTGELFF.

The chain uses TRBV18 and TRBJ2-7; tentatively, D is TRBD1 (6 bases). The CDR3 has 13 residues. CDR1 KGHSH and CDR2 LQKENI come from the germline V gene. The V end was cut by 2 bases, the J end by 2 bases, with 7 bases between. The DNA of the CDR3 is TGTGCCAGCTCACCAAACAGGGCCTACGAGCAGTACTTC. Translation gives CASSPNRAYEQYF.

The genes are TRBV23-1 and TRBJ1-2; 9 bases line up with TRBD1. TRBV23-1 is filed as an ORF, its function uncertain. This CDR3 contains 17 residues. The J segment lost 3 bases and the V segment lost 0 bases, leaving 8 bases of the junction unmatched. The CDR3 protein is CASSQSGDRDIDYGYTF. The CDR3 coding sequence is TGCGCCAGCAGTCAATCTGGGGACAGGGATATAGACTATGGCTACACCTTC.

In DNA form, the CDR3 reads TGTGCCAGCAGTTACCCAGGGTTGAACACTGAAGCTTTCTTT. Translating gives CASSYPGLNTEAFF. The chain recombines TRBV6-2 or TRBV6-3 with TRBJ1-1, with TRBD1 as a possible D gene (5 bases). The CDR3 is 14 residues long. V gave up 2 bases and J gave up 0 bases, with 7 bases separating them. The germline CDR1 and CDR2 sequences are MNHEY and SVGEGT.

The chain links TRBV6-5 to TRBJ1-2; D not resolved. Germline CDR1 reads MNHEY; CDR2 reads SVGAGI. The V gene lost 0 bases and the J gene lost 8 bases, with 10 bases spanning the gap. The CDR3 runs 13 residues. The CDR3 spells CASSYSTSGGYTF. The CDR3 bases are TGTGCCAGCAGTTACTCGACCAGTGGCGGCTACACCTTC.

The chain's CDR3 is CASSQDHTPGTEAFF. CDR3 DNA: TGCGCCAGCAGCCAAGACCACACCCCGGGGACTGAAGCTTTCTTT. J is TRBJ1-1 and V is TRBV4-1; D not certain. Germline V gene lookup returns CDR1 MGHRA and CDR2 YSYEKL. Trimming left V 0 bases short and J 5 bases short, with 13 bases between. This CDR3 has 15 residues.

The V and J genes are TRBV9 and TRBJ2-1; maybe TRBD2 (5 bases). The CDR3 runs 16 residues. V shed 3 bases and J shed 6 bases, with 19 bases lying between them. Germline V gives CDR1 SGDLS, CDR2 YYNGEE. The CDR3 sequence: CASSARPGTTGNEQFF. The CDR3, as DNA: TGTGCCAGCAGCGCCCGCCCGGGAACTACGGGCAATGAGCAGTTCTTC. The full variable domain, completed using reference TRBV9 and TRBJ2-1, is DSGVTQTPKHLITATGQRVTLRCSPRSGDLSVYWYQQSLDQGLQFLIQYYNGEERAKGNILERFSAQQFPDLHSELNLSSLELGDSALYFCASSARPGTTGNEQFFGPGTRLTVL.

V usage is TRBV21-1 and J usage is TRBJ1-5. TRBV21-1 corresponds to a pseudogene. The CDR3 length is 11 residues. The chain's CDR3 is CRTRDHQPQHF. The CDR3 DNA reads as TGTCGGACCAGGGACCATCAGCCCCAGCATTTT.

V usage is TRBV6-2 or TRBV6-3 and J usage is TRBJ2-1; D perhaps matches TRBD1 (5 bases). This CDR3 is 12 amino acids long. Germline V lookup: CDR1 MNHEY, CDR2 SVGEGT. V lost 0 bases and J 13 bases, leaving 10 bases between the germline ends. CDR3 amino acids: CASSYSSRAQFF. CDR3 coding DNA: TGTGCCAGCAGTTACTCCAGCAGGGCCCAGTTCTTC.

The rearrangement uses TRBV19 and TRBJ1-2, with 9 bases fitting TRBD1. The germline V gene has CDR1 LNHDA and CDR2 SQIVND (reference sequence). This CDR3 contains 13 residues. V was clipped by 6 bases and J by 1 base; unmatched bases: 0. The CDR3 coding sequence is TGTGCCAGTAGGGACAGGGGTAACTATGGCTACACCTTC. Translating it yields CASRDRGNYGYTF.

The rearrangement uses TRBV9 and TRBJ1-3; a weak D match, TRBD1 (5 bases). The germline gives CDR1 SGDLS, CDR2 YYNGEE. Trimming took 3 bases from V and 2 from J, leaving 9 bases between them. This CDR3 is 14 amino acids long. The CDR3 spells CASSEQGAGNTIYF. DNA of the CDR3: TGTGCCAGCAGCGAGCAAGGGGCTGGAAACACCATATATTTT.

The chain links TRBV7-2 to TRBJ1-3; D unresolved. CDR1 is SGHTA and CDR2 is FQGNSA in the germline V gene. The V end lost 5 bases, the J end lost 0 bases, and 8 bases lay between the germline ends. The CDR3 has 14 amino acids. CDR3 sequence: CASSPQSSGNTIYF. In nucleotides, the CDR3 is TGTGCCAGCAGCCCTCAGAGCTCTGGAAACACCATATATTTT.

CDR3 in amino acids: CASSLGQGYDGYTF. In nucleotides, the CDR3 is TGCGCCAGCAGCTTGGGACAGGGGTACGATGGCTACACCTTC. The chain joins TRBV5-1 to TRBJ1-2; TRBD1 matches 8 bases. The junction had 4 bases not matched to a gene; V was cut back by 0 bases and J by 6 bases. This CDR3 contains 14 residues. Germline-derived CDR1 and CDR2 are SGHRS and YFSETQ.

The chain couples TRBV6-5 to TRBJ2-7; TRBD2 matches at 9 bases. The CDR3 loop spans 16 amino acids. The trim removed 3 bases at V and 0 bases at J, leaving 6 bases unmatched. CDR1 MNHEY and CDR2 SVGAGI come from the germline V gene. CDR3: CASSYQSGGYSYEQYF. CDR3 coding DNA: TGTGCCAGCAGTTATCAGAGCGGGGGGTACTCCTACGAGCAGTACTTC.

The chain uses TRBV30 and TRBJ1-1; TRBD1 is a possible D gene (5 bases). Trimming removed 4 bases at V and 1 base at J, with 16 bases between. The CDR3 length is 15 residues. Per the germline V gene, CDR1 is GTSNPN and CDR2 is SVGIG (reference sequence). CDR3 loop: CAWKFGALSNTEAFF. CDR3 bases: TGTGCCTGGAAGTTTGGGGCGCTATCGAACACTGAAGCTTTCTTT.

The chain employs TRBV29-1 and TRBJ1-1; the match to TRBD1 covers 8 bases. The CDR3 extends over 14 amino acids. Germline lookup yields CDR1 SQVTM and CDR2 ANQGSEA. With V trimmed by 4 bases and J by 1 base, 5 bases remained unmatched. The CDR3 region has the DNA TGCAGCGTTGGTCCAGGGGGCCGGAACACTGAAGCTTTCTTT. Its translation is CSVGPGGRNTEAFF.

This clone was seen a single time. This chain joins TRBV30 and TRBJ1-5, with TRBD1 matching over 8 bases. The CDR3 has 14 residues. CDR1 is GTSNPN, CDR2 SVGIG, per germline (reference sequence). V lost 6 bases to trimming and J lost 4 bases; unmatched junction nucleotides: 8. The CDR3 DNA is TGTGCCTGTGATTATGGACAGGGAAATCAGCCCCAGCATTTT. Its protein is CACDYGQGNQPQHF.

The chain has TRBV18 and TRBJ1-1; tentative D call: TRBD1 (6 bases). This CDR3 contains 15 residues. V was shortened by 2 bases and J by 2 bases, with 12 bases between the two germline ends. Germline V lookup: CDR1 KGHSH, CDR2 LQKENI. CDR3 bases: TGTGCCAGCTCACCATTTTCGGACAGAAACACTGAAGCTTTCTTT. Translated, it gives CASSPFSDRNTEAFF.

The chain is built from TRBV19 and TRBJ2-3; D could derive from TRBD1 or TRBD2 (5 bases each). V was pared by 7 bases and J by 2 bases, with 16 bases between. CDR1 and CDR2 (germline): LNHDA, SQIVND (reference sequence). The CDR3 is made up of 15 amino acids. DNA for the CDR3: TGTGCCAGTACCTCGGGGCCCTGGAACACAGATACGCAGTATTTT. Protein sequence: CASTSGPWNTDTQYF.